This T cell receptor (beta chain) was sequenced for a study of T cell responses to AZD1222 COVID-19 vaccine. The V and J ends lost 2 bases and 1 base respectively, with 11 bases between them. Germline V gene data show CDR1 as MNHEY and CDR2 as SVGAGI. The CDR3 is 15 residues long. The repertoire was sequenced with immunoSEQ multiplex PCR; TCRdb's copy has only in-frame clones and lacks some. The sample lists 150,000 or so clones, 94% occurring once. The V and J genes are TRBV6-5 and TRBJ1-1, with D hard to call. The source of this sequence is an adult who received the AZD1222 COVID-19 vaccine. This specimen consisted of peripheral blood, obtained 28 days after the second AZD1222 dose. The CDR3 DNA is TGTGCCAGCAGTTACGATTACAGCGAGAACACTGAAGCTTTCTTT. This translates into CASSYDYSENTEAFF.